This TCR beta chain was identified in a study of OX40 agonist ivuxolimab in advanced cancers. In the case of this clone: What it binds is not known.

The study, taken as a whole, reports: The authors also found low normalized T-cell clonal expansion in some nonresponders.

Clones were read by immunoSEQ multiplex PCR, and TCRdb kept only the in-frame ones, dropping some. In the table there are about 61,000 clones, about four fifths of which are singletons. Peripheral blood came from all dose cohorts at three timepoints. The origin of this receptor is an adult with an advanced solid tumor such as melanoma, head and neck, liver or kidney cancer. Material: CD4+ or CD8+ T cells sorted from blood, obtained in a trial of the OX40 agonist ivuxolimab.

CDR3 sequence reads: CASSLQGNSPLHF. In DNA, the CDR3 is TGTGCCAGTAGTCTCCAGGGTAATTCACCCCTCCACTTT. This chain connects TRBV19 to TRBJ1-6, with D possibly TRBD1 on 5 matching bases. The CDR3 totals 13 residues. V was pared by 5 bases and J by 6 bases, with 8 bases between. Germline V gene lookup returns CDR1 LNHDA and CDR2 SQIVND (reference sequence).